This entry lists 32 T cell receptor beta chains sequenced from one sample in a study of vaccination and CD4 T cells after COVID-19. Treatment denoted: approximately nine-day PBMC culture with coronavirus spike peptide pools or control peptides (ViraFEST assay). These receptors have no identified antigens. Cultured CD4+ T cells had their DNA profiled by the Oncomine TCR Beta short-read assay. TCRdb re-called the PCR reads through MiXCR, storing one row per CDR3 protein. The sample lists about 13,000 distinct CDR3 sequences; under 55% were seen once. Sequencing input: CD4+ T cells from blood, cultured in vitro. The source is a human donor who had recovered from COVID-19.

This clonotype was detected once. In DNA, the CDR3 is TGCGCCAGCAGCCAAAGACAGGAGACATATAATTCACCCCTCCACTTT. It is translated as CASSQRQETYNSPLHF. This rearrangement joins TRBV4-1 to TRBJ1-6; D possibly corresponds to TRBD1 (6 bases). Deletions cut 2 bases from V and 4 bases from J, with 12 bases between. CDR1 MGHRA and CDR2 YSYEKL come from the germline V gene. There are 16 residues in the CDR3.

The chain joins TRBV12-3 or TRBV12-4 to TRBJ1-1, with a weak D call TRBD1 (6 bases). V was shortened by 5 bases and J by 5 bases, with 12 bases between the two germline ends. The CDR3 contains 13 residues. The CDR3 DNA reads as TGTGCCAGCAGTCTTCGAGGGGGGACTGAAGCTTTCTTT. The encoded protein is CASSLRGGTEAFF.

V is TRBV27 and J is TRBJ1-5; D gene ambiguous. CDR1 MNHEY and CDR2 SMNVEV come from the germline V gene (reference sequence). Deletions cut 6 bases from V and 2 bases from J, with 11 bases between. This CDR3 has 14 residues. CDR3 amino acids: CASRGPSGNQPQHF. CDR3 in DNA: TGTGCCAGCAGAGGGCCGTCGGGCAATCAGCCCCAGCATTTT.

The chain has TRBV30 and TRBJ1-1; no firm D call. Deletions cut 4 bases from V and 11 bases from J, with 14 bases between. This CDR3 has 11 amino acids. CDR1 GTSNPN and CDR2 SVGIG come from the germline V gene (reference sequence). The CDR3 DNA reads as TGTGCCTGGATGCTAAGGGAAGTGGCTTTCTTT. Protein sequence: CAWMLREVAFF.

This clonotype was seen a few times. This sequence joins TRBV19 and TRBJ1-5; D is unclear. This CDR3 region has 13 residues. Germline V lookup: CDR1 LNHDA, CDR2 SQIVND (reference sequence). Trimming took off 11 bases at V and 2 bases at J, with 13 bases between the two ends. CDR3 in amino acids: CASGREGNQPQHF. CDR3 nucleotides: TGTGCCTCCGGAAGGGAGGGCAATCAGCCCCAGCATTTT.

This chain connects TRBV5-6 to TRBJ2-3; D call uncertain. The CDR3 has 13 amino acids. Germline loops: CDR1 SGHDT, CDR2 YYEEEE. Trimming left V 0 bases short and J 2 bases short, with 4 bases between. The CDR3 spells CASSLDDTDTQYF. DNA of the CDR3: TGTGCCAGCAGCTTGGATGACACAGATACGCAGTATTTT.

V usage is TRBV5-1 and J usage is TRBJ2-2, with D possibly being TRBD2 (6 bases). The ends were cut back, 0 bases at V and 6 bases at J, with 9 bases in the middle. Germline CDR1 SGHRS, CDR2 YFSETQ. This CDR3 comprises 14 residues. This CDR3 is CASSLAGDAGELFF. CDR3 DNA sequence: TGCGCCAGCAGCTTGGCGGGGGATGCCGGGGAGCTGTTTTTT.

This clonotype showed up just a few times. The chain employs TRBV28 and TRBJ1-2; no clear D. The CDR3 extends over 11 amino acids. Germline V CDR1 and CDR2: MDHEN, SYDVKM. Trimming removed 5 bases from V and 8 bases from J, with 9 bases in between. CDR3 sequence reads: CASSPDRGYTF. In DNA form, the CDR3 reads TGTGCCAGCAGTCCCGATAGGGGCTACACCTTC.

This clonotype was observed a few times. The rearrangement uses TRBV6-1 and TRBJ1-1; D not certain. In germline, CDR1 is MNHNS, CDR2 SASEGT. The germline V and J ends were trimmed by 5 bases and 1 base, with 5 bases remaining between them. CDR3 length: 12 residues. CDR3 sequence reads: CASSKPNTEAFF. The CDR3, as DNA: TGTGCCAGCAGTAAGCCGAACACTGAAGCTTTCTTT.

J is TRBJ1-2 and V is TRBV5-6; no firm D call. Germline CDR1 and CDR2: SGHDT and YYEEEE. The CDR3 sequence is 14 residues long. Trimming took 0 bases from V and 0 from J, leaving 6 bases between them. Written as DNA, the CDR3 is TGTGCCAGCAGCTTGGCCCCAACTAACTATGGCTACACCTTC. This sequence encodes CASSLAPTNYGYTF.

In this sample, this clonotype turned up a few times. The rearrangement uses TRBV7-9 and TRBJ2-3; D possibly corresponds to TRBD2 (6 bases). Trimming removed 5 bases at V and 3 bases at J, with 15 bases between. Per the germline V gene, CDR1 is SEHNR and CDR2 is FQNEAQ (reference sequence). The CDR3 spans 15 residues. The CDR3: CASSPRGGGTDTQYF. The CDR3 DNA follows: TGTGCCAGCAGCCCACGTGGTGGGGGGACAGATACGCAGTATTTT. The variable domain in full, completed from reference TRBV7-9 and TRBJ2-3, reads DTGVSQNPRHKITKRGQNVTFRCDPISEHNRLYWYRQTLGQGPEFLTYFQNEAQLEKSRLLSDRFSAERPKGSFSTLEIQRTEQGDSAMYLCASSPRGGGTDTQYFGPGTRLTVL.

A few counts support this clonotype. The chain combines TRBV5-1 with TRBJ1-4; D gene ambiguous. CDR3 length: 14 amino acids. Germline V gene lookup returns CDR1 SGHRS and CDR2 YFSETQ. V shed 1 base and J shed 7 bases, with 11 bases lying between them. The CDR3 is CASSLNSGVEKLFF. The DNA for the CDR3 is TGCGCCAGCAGCTTGAATTCCGGGGTTGAAAAACTGTTTTTT.

V is TRBV6-5 and J is TRBJ1-4; 7 bases align to TRBD1. CDR1 and CDR2 (germline): MNHEY, SVGAGI. CDR3 length equals 14 residues. The V and J ends lost 4 bases and 4 bases, in that order; junction bases with no gene match: 3. The CDR3 bases are TGTGCCAGCAGTTCCCGGGACAGTAATGAAAAACTGTTTTTT. It translates to CASSSRDSNEKLFF.

This chain joins TRBV5-8 and TRBJ1-2; a possible D gene is TRBD1 (6 bases). The V end was cut by 4 bases, the J end by 0 bases, with 19 bases between. CDR3 size: 17 residues. Germline loops: CDR1 SGHTS, CDR2 YDEGEE. CDR3 loop: CASSLQRGAEPNYGYTF. CDR3 DNA: TGTGCCAGCAGCCTCCAGAGGGGGGCAGAACCTAACTATGGCTACACCTTC.

This clonotype came up a few times. The V and J genes are TRBV11-3 and TRBJ2-4, with no clear D. The CDR3 has 13 residues. Deletions cut 5 bases from V and 0 bases from J, with 5 bases between. Germline V CDR1 and CDR2: SGHNT, YENEEA. The CDR3 spells CASSGLAKNIQYF. As DNA, the CDR3 is TGTGCCAGCAGCGGCCTAGCCAAAAACATTCAGTACTTC.

V is TRBV23-1 and J is TRBJ2-3, with D uncertain. TRBV23-1 qualifies as an ORF whose function is uncertain. The CDR3 runs to 13 residues. Between the trimmed V and J ends, which lost 7 bases and 0 bases, there was a span of 8 bases. The DNA for the CDR3 is TGCGCCAGCAAGCACCTTAGCACAGATACGCAGTATTTT. Its translation is CASKHLSTDTQYF.

The chain has TRBV7-2 and TRBJ1-3; D is uncertain. The CDR3 is 18 residues long. V lost 5 bases, J lost 0 bases, and 20 bases lay in between. Germline V CDR1 and CDR2: SGHTA, FQGNSA. The CDR3 bases are TGTGCCAGCAGCCAAGTGCCCGGTGGGCAAGGCTCTGGAAACACCATATATTTT. Translated: CASSQVPGGQGSGNTIYF.

In its sample, this clonotype was seen a few times. The chain joins TRBV27 to TRBJ1-5; D gene unclear. Germline assignment: CDR1 MNHEY and CDR2 SMNVEV (reference sequence). V lost 3 bases, J lost 0 bases, and 9 bases lay in between. This CDR3 is built from 15 residues. The CDR3 DNA reads TGTGCCAGCAGTTTGGGGAGCCATAGCAATCAGCCCCAGCATTTT. This encodes CASSLGSHSNQPQHF.

The chain carries TRBV6-1 and TRBJ1-5; D possibly corresponds to TRBD1 (5 bases). The CDR3 is made up of 15 amino acids. CDR1 and CDR2 from the germline V gene are MNHNS and SASEGT. The V and J ends lost 6 bases and 4 bases respectively, with 16 bases between them. CDR3 loop: CASRFRAVGNQPQHF. The CDR3 nucleotides are TGTGCCAGCAGGTTCAGGGCAGTGGGGAATCAGCCCCAGCATTTT.

J is TRBJ1-1 and V is TRBV25-1; D is perhaps TRBD1 (6 bases). CDR3 length equals 16 residues. Trimming removed 4 bases from V and 1 base from J, with 16 bases in between. Looked up from germline, CDR1 is MGHDK and CDR2 is SYGVNS. The CDR3 nucleotides read TGTGCCAGCAGTGGTTATACAAGGACAGCGAACACTGAAGCTTTCTTT. Translating it yields CASSGYTRTANTEAFF.

V and J are TRBV30 and TRBJ1-6; 9 bases agree with TRBD1. The CDR3 loop spans 15 amino acids. The V and J ends lost 4 bases and 8 bases, in that order; junction bases with no gene match: 9. Germline CDR1 GTSNPN, CDR2 SVGIG (reference sequence). The CDR3 DNA reads as TGTGCCTGGAACCGGGACAGGGTCTTTCATTCACCCCTCCACTTT. This codes for CAWNRDRVFHSPLHF.

This clonotype occurred once. This chain connects TRBV20-1 to TRBJ2-7; TRBD2 matches 12 bases. The germline V gene encodes CDR1 DFQATT and CDR2 SNEGSKA (reference sequence). The V and J ends lost 5 bases and 0 bases, in that order; junction bases with no gene match: 8. CDR3 length: 16 amino acids. CDR3 coding DNA: TGCAGTGCTGCGACTAGCGGGGGCCCGGGCTCCTACGAGCAGTACTTC. Its translation: CSAATSGGPGSYEQYF.

This clonotype appeared a few times. V gene TRBV5-1 combines with J gene TRBJ1-2; maybe TRBD1 (6 bases). Germline lookup yields CDR1 SGHRS and CDR2 YFSETQ. The CDR3 extends over 15 amino acids. The germline V and J ends were trimmed by 0 bases and 5 bases, with 14 bases remaining between them. The CDR3 reads CASSLVRRGAYGYTF. CDR3 coding DNA: TGCGCCAGCAGCTTGGTTAGGCGGGGGGCTTATGGCTACACCTTC.

V usage is TRBV11-2 and J usage is TRBJ1-1; D unclear. The CDR3 extends over 13 amino acids. Trimming removed 4 bases at V and 1 base at J, with 7 bases between. Germline V gene data show CDR1 as SGHAT and CDR2 as FQNNGV. The CDR3 here is CASSWGSNTEAFF. The CDR3 coding sequence is TGTGCCAGCAGCTGGGGTTCGAACACTGAAGCTTTCTTT.

V and J are TRBV30 and TRBJ1-2; possible D gene TRBD1, 6 bases. Germline V gives CDR1 GTSNPN, CDR2 SVGIG (reference sequence). The CDR3 spans 15 residues. The V gene lost 0 bases and the J gene lost 4 bases, with 15 bases spanning the gap. In DNA, the CDR3 is TGTGCCTGGAGTGTAAGCCGCAGGGGAGGCTATGGCTACACCTTC. It translates to CAWSVSRRGGYGYTF.

There are a few counts of this clonotype. The V and J genes are TRBV20-1 and TRBJ2-5; 7 bases fit TRBD1. The CDR3 runs to 14 residues. The V and J ends lost 6 bases and 2 bases, in that order; junction bases with no gene match: 9. In germline, CDR1 is DFQATT, CDR2 SNEGSKA (reference sequence). The CDR3 region is CSANRQGRQETQYF. DNA for the CDR3: TGCAGTGCAAACCGACAGGGTCGACAAGAGACCCAGTACTTC.

This chain uses TRBV2 with TRBJ1-1; 7 bases map to TRBD1. Germline CDR1 SNHLY, CDR2 FYNNEI. The J segment lost 4 bases and the V segment lost 5 bases, leaving 4 bases of the junction unmatched. This CDR3 has 13 amino acids. CDR3 DNA: TGTGCCAGCAGTCGACAGGGACCCACTGAAGCTTTCTTT. Translated, it gives CASSRQGPTEAFF.

The V call is TRBV5-6, the J call TRBJ2-3, with unresolved D. V dropped 1 base and J dropped 2 bases, with 5 bases sitting between them. The CDR3 runs 13 residues. Germline CDR1 SGHDT, CDR2 YYEEEE. CDR3 protein: CASSLYHTDTQYF. The CDR3 DNA is TGTGCCAGCAGCTTGTACCACACAGATACGCAGTATTTT.

This clonotype was counted a few times. The chain has TRBV6-5 and TRBJ1-1, with 9 positions matching TRBD1. Trimming at V came to 0 bases and at J to 11 bases, leaving 4 bases not matched to a gene. Looked up from germline, CDR1 is MNHEY and CDR2 is SVGAGI. This CDR3 has 13 residues. CDR3 bases: TGTGCCAGCAGTTACTCGGGACAGGGCAGGGCTTTCTTT. Residues: CASSYSGQGRAFF.

This clonotype was detected only a few times. CDR3 sequence: CSAPWLRGGVGEQFF. CDR3 DNA sequence: TGCAGTGCTCCATGGCTTAGGGGCGGGGTGGGTGAGCAGTTCTTC. The chain uses TRBV20-1 and TRBJ2-1; TRBD2 is a possible D gene (6 bases). Germline-derived CDR1 and CDR2 are DFQATT and SNEGSKA (reference sequence). V lost 5 bases and J 9 bases, leaving 23 bases between the germline ends. The CDR3 has 15 amino acids.

The J gene is TRBJ1-2, the V gene TRBV6-1; D unclear. Germline V gene lookup returns CDR1 MNHNS and CDR2 SASEGT. This CDR3 contains 11 residues. V gave up 8 bases and J gave up 4 bases, with 8 bases separating them. The CDR3 DNA reads as TGTGCCAGCTACAGCAGCTATGGCTACACCTTC. Its protein product is CASYSSYGYTF.

This clonotype was counted between two and nine times. V and J are TRBV18 and TRBJ1-6; D gene ambiguous. The CDR3 contains 15 residues. Germline V lookup: CDR1 KGHSH, CDR2 LQKENI. The V and J ends lost 1 base and 3 bases respectively, with 7 bases between them. The CDR3 DNA follows: TGTGCCAGCTCACCACTCTCTGGCTATAATTCACCCCTCCACTTT. Protein: CASSPLSGYNSPLHF.